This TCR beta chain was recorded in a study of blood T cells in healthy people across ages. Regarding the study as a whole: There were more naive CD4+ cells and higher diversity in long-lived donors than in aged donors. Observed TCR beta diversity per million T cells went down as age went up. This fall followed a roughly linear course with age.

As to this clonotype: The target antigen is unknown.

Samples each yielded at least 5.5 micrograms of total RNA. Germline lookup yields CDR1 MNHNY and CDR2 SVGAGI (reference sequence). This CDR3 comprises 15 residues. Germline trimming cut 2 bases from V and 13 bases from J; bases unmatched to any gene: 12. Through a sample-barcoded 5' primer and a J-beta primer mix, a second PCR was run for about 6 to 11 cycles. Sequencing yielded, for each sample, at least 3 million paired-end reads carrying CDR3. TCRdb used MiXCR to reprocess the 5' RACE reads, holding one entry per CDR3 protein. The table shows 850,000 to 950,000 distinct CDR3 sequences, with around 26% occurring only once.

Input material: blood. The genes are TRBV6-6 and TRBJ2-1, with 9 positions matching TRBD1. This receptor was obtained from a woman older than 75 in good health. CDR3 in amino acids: CASSYVGQGWETQFF. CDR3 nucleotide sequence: TGTGCCAGCAGTTACGTGGGACAGGGCTGGGAGACCCAGTTCTTC.